These 25 T cell receptor beta chains were sequenced from one sample in a study of graft-versus-host responses after intestinal transplantation. Sequencing used immunoSEQ multiplex PCR; TCRdb keeps in-frame clones, though not all of them. The repertoire holds around 100,000 clones, 93% seen once, with around 1% in the top ten. Antigens of these TCRs are unknown. The sample here was unstimulated CD8+ T cells sorted from spleen or lymph node cells, taken before intestinal transplant. The receptors shown here come from a human donor who received an intestinal transplant.

The CDR3 DNA sequence: TGTGCCAGCAGTTACTCGAGCGGGGGAGAGACCCAGTACTTC. Its protein is CASSYSSGGETQYF. The V call is TRBV6-5, the J call TRBJ2-5, with 8 bases aligning to TRBD2. Trimming at V came to 0 bases and at J to 4 bases, leaving 1 base not matched to a gene. Germline CDR1 reads MNHEY; CDR2 reads SVGAGI. The CDR3 consists of 14 residues.

The rearrangement uses TRBV27 and TRBJ1-1; D is ambiguous. CDR1 MNHEY and CDR2 SMNVEV come from the germline V gene (reference sequence). The CDR3 consists of 13 residues. V was clipped by 0 bases and J by 1 base, with 3 bases between them. The chain's CDR3 is CASSLSKNTEAFF. The CDR3 nucleotides are TGTGCCAGCAGTTTATCGAAGAACACTGAAGCTTTCTTT.

In its sample, this clone was seen once. Written as DNA, the CDR3 is TGTGCCAGCAGCCCCTGGGGAGGAGATACGCAGTATTTT. This gives the protein CASSPWGGDTQYF. This chain uses TRBV6-5 with TRBJ2-3; a weak D match, TRBD2 (6 bases). Germline V gene data show CDR1 as MNHEY and CDR2 as SVGAGI. The CDR3 has 13 amino acids. V lost 6 bases and J lost 5, with 12 bases in between.

The chain has TRBV9 and TRBJ2-7; possible D gene TRBD2, 5 bases. Trimming took off 2 bases at V and 5 bases at J, with 20 bases between the two ends. The CDR3 totals 16 residues. Germline V gives CDR1 SGDLS, CDR2 YYNGEE. CDR3 nucleotide sequence: TGTGCCAGCAGCGTCGGCATAGGCGGACTTGGGAACGAGCAGTACTTC. Encoded protein: CASSVGIGGLGNEQYF.

The chain links TRBV6-4 to TRBJ2-1; 12 positions match TRBD2. V lost 6 bases to trimming and J lost 5 bases; unmatched junction nucleotides: 5. From germline, CDR1 is MRHNA and CDR2 SNTAGT. The CDR3 covers 15 residues. The CDR3 sequence is CASSPLAGGNNEQFF. The CDR3 nucleotides read TGTGCCAGCAGCCCCCTAGCGGGGGGGAACAATGAGCAGTTCTTC.

This chain uses TRBV12-5 with TRBJ2-5; the D gene is possibly TRBD1 (7 bases). V lost 5 bases and J lost 2, with 24 bases in between. The germline V gene encodes CDR1 LGHNT and CDR2 FRNRAP. This CDR3 has 18 amino acids. In DNA form, the CDR3 reads TGTGCTAGTGGTCCTCGCCCCGCTTTGACAGGGAGGCAAGAGACCCAGTACTTC. Residues: CASGPRPALTGRQETQYF.

The V call is TRBV7-9, the J call TRBJ2-7, with a possible D match to TRBD2 (7 bases). Germline values: CDR1 SEHNR, CDR2 FQNEAQ (reference sequence). V gave up 1 base and J gave up 0 bases, with 13 bases separating them. This CDR3 comprises 16 residues. CDR3 sequence: CASSLGAGDNSYEQYF. CDR3 sequence (DNA): TGTGCCAGCAGCTTAGGGGCGGGGGACAACTCCTACGAGCAGTACTTC. The whole variable domain, filled in from reference TRBV7-9 and TRBJ2-7, reads DTGVSQNPRHKITKRGQNVTFRCDPISEHNRLYWYRQTLGQGPEFLTYFQNEAQLEKSRLLSDRFSAERPKGSFSTLEIQRTEQGDSAMYLCASSLGAGDNSYEQYFGPGTRLTVT.

This clone was seen a single time. The chain has TRBV6-1 and TRBJ2-7; D gene unclear. The ends were cut back, 1 base at V and 0 bases at J, with 10 bases in the middle. The CDR3 is 15 amino acids. Per the germline V gene, CDR1 is MNHNS and CDR2 is SASEGT. As DNA, the CDR3 is TGTGCCAGCAGTGAAGGTATCTCGAACTCCTACGAGCAGTACTTC. Encoded protein: CASSEGISNSYEQYF.

The chain links TRBV7-9 to TRBJ1-3; no definite D call. The CDR3 is 15 residues long. Trimming cost V 5 bases and J 2 bases, with 13 bases left between them. The germline gives CDR1 SEHNR, CDR2 FQNEAQ (reference sequence). CDR3 loop: CASSLDGQAGNTIYF. CDR3 nucleotides: TGTGCCAGCAGCCTAGACGGCCAGGCTGGAAACACCATATATTTT.

This chain joins TRBV25-1 and TRBJ2-3; no clear D. This CDR3 is 14 amino acids long. Germline V gene sequence: CDR1 MGHDK, CDR2 SYGVNS. With 0 bases removed from V and 2 bases from J, the gap between germline ends came to 6 bases. CDR3 bases: TGTGCCAGCAGTGAATATGGTTTCACAGATACGCAGTATTTT. Its protein is CASSEYGFTDTQYF.

This clone was observed a few times. The chain employs TRBV7-2 and TRBJ1-5, with unresolved D. Germline V gives CDR1 SGHTA, CDR2 FQGNSA. V gave up 1 base and J gave up 4 bases, with 14 bases separating them. CDR3 length: 16 amino acids. The CDR3 spells CASSLVEGGANQPQHF. The CDR3 DNA follows: TGTGCCAGCAGCTTAGTGGAGGGTGGTGCAAATCAGCCCCAGCATTTT.

The V call is TRBV5-1, the J call TRBJ2-3, with 8 bases fitting TRBD1. The CDR3 runs 15 residues. Unmatched junction bases numbered 10, after V lost 7 bases and J lost 3 bases. Germline V gives CDR1 SGHRS, CDR2 YFSETQ. CDR3 loop: CASGTPGQATDTQYF. The CDR3 region has the DNA TGCGCCAGCGGTACTCCGGGACAGGCAACAGATACGCAGTATTTT.

The CDR3 sequence is CASTGTGINEAFF. CDR3 sequence (DNA): TGCGCCAGTACCGGGACAGGGATAAATGAAGCTTTCTTT. The rearrangement uses TRBV4-1 and TRBJ1-1; TRBD1 aligns across 9 bases. Unmatched junction bases numbered 9, after V lost 9 bases and J lost 7 bases. Looked up from germline, CDR1 is MGHRA and CDR2 is YSYEKL. The CDR3 consists of 13 residues.

The chain has TRBV19 and TRBJ1-4; 7 bases align to TRBD1. Germline trimming cut 9 bases from V and 6 bases from J; bases unmatched to any gene: 7. The CDR3 runs 13 residues. CDR1 and CDR2 (germline): LNHDA, SQIVND (reference sequence). The CDR3 here is CASQDRNDEKLFF. For the CDR3, the DNA is TGTGCCAGCCAGGACAGGAACGATGAAAAACTGTTTTTT.

This clone was observed a single time. The chain couples TRBV10-3 to TRBJ1-2; no clear D. This CDR3 comprises 14 residues. V was shortened by 3 bases and J by 6 bases, with 14 bases between the two germline ends. Germline V CDR1 and CDR2: ENHRY, SYGVKD. CDR3 DNA sequence: TGTGCCATCAGTGATCGGGTGTCCTCGAATGGCTACACCTTC. Translated, it gives CAISDRVSSNGYTF.

The V and J genes are TRBV9 and TRBJ1-5; D may be TRBD1 (6 bases). Germline V gene data show CDR1 as SGDLS and CDR2 as YYNGEE. This CDR3 comprises 15 residues. V was cut by 3 bases and J by 4 bases, with 14 bases left in between. The CDR3 region is CASSAEGGRNQPQHF. CDR3 DNA sequence: TGTGCCAGCAGCGCCGAGGGGGGCCGTAATCAGCCCCAGCATTTT.

This chain links TRBV27 with TRBJ2-1; 9 nucleotides match TRBD1. The CDR3 length is 14 residues. V lost 8 bases and J lost 3; bases outside the gene matches: 5. Germline values: CDR1 MNHEY, CDR2 SMNVEV (reference sequence). The CDR3 coding sequence is TGTGCCAGCCATGGACAGGGGAGCTACAATGAGCAGTTCTTC. Amino acids: CASHGQGSYNEQFF.

This clone showed up just a few times. The CDR3 DNA reads as TGCGCCAGCAGCCCGCAGGTGGGGGAGGAAAAACTGTTTTTT. It codes for CASSPQVGEEKLFF. The J gene is TRBJ1-4, the V gene TRBV4-1; perhaps TRBD1 as D (5 bases). The CDR3 extends over 14 amino acids. Trimming removed 4 bases at V and 8 bases at J, with 14 bases between. The germline V gene has CDR1 MGHRA and CDR2 YSYEKL.

The chain carries TRBV6-5 and TRBJ2-3; D is uncertain. V was pared by 1 base and J by 0 bases, with 5 bases between. The CDR3 has 14 residues. Germline lookup yields CDR1 MNHEY and CDR2 SVGAGI. CDR3 in DNA: TGTGCCAGCAGTTACTTGGGGAGCACAGATACGCAGTATTTT. It is translated as CASSYLGSTDTQYF.

The J gene is TRBJ2-1, the V gene TRBV27, with a tentative D call TRBD2 (6 bases). This CDR3 region has 17 residues. V lost 5 bases to trimming and J lost 3 bases, with 20 bases between them. Germline assignment: CDR1 MNHEY and CDR2 SMNVEV (reference sequence). The CDR3 loop reads CASSGARGGIGYNEQFF. In DNA form, the CDR3 reads TGTGCCAGCAGTGGGGCGAGGGGAGGTATAGGCTACAATGAGCAGTTCTTC.

In its sample, this clone was seen once. The chain links TRBV6-5 to TRBJ1-5; the match to TRBD1 covers 8 bases. V lost 6 bases, J lost 4 bases, and 8 bases stayed unmatched. CDR1 and CDR2 from the germline V gene are MNHEY and SVGAGI. The CDR3 runs 15 residues. The CDR3 region is CASSQGTGDNQPQHF. The CDR3, as DNA: TGTGCCAGCAGCCAAGGGACAGGAGATAATCAGCCCCAGCATTTT.

V and J are TRBV14 and TRBJ2-7; 7 positions agree with TRBD1. The germline gives CDR1 SGHDN, CDR2 FVKESK. With V trimmed by 1 base and J by 1 base, 10 bases remained unmatched. CDR3 length: 17 amino acids. Here the CDR3 reads CASSQGIGTAASYEQYF. The CDR3 DNA is TGTGCCAGCAGCCAAGGGATCGGGACAGCCGCATCCTACGAGCAGTACTTC.

The V and J genes are TRBV7-3 and TRBJ2-1, with D tentatively TRBD1 or TRBD2 (5 bases each). V was clipped by 5 bases and J by 4 bases, with 18 bases between them. The CDR3 has 16 residues. Germline V gene data show CDR1 as SGHTA and CDR2 as FQGTGA. Here the CDR3 DNA reads TGTGCCAGCAGCCCAAACTCCGGGACGGCTTACAATGAGCAGTTCTTC. Translating it yields CASSPNSGTAYNEQFF.

The chain links TRBV5-1 to TRBJ1-1, with 7 positions matching TRBD1. After removal of 4 bases from V and 2 bases from J, the junction contained 5 bases not matched to a gene. Per the germline V gene, CDR1 is SGHRS and CDR2 is YFSETQ. CDR3 length equals 14 residues. This CDR3 is CASSISGGNTEAFF. The CDR3 nucleotides are TGCGCCAGCAGCATATCAGGGGGAAACACTGAAGCTTTCTTT.

This clone was picked up a small number of times. The genes are TRBV4-2 and TRBJ2-4; maybe TRBD2 (7 bases). Looked up from germline, CDR1 is LGHNA and CDR2 is YNFKEQ. Trimming removed 0 bases from V and 6 bases from J, with 12 bases in between. The CDR3 has 15 amino acids. Written as DNA, the CDR3 is TGTGCCAGCAGCCAAGATTTGGGGGGGCCAAACATTCAGTACTTC. It translates to CASSQDLGGPNIQYF.